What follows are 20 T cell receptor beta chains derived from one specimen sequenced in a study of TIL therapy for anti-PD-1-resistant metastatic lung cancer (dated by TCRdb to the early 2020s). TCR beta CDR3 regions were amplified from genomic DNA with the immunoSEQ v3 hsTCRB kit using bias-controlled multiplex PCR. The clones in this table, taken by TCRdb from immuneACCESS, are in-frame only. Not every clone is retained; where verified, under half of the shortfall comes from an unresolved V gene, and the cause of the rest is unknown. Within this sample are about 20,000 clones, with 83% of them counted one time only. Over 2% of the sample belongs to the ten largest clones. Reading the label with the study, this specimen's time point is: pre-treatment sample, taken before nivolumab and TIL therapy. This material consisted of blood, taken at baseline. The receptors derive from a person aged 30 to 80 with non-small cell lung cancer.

The CDR3 region is CASSLPGPGGRGYEQYF. CDR3 bases: TGTGCCAGCAGTTTACCCGGTCCTGGCGGGAGAGGCTACGAGCAGTACTTC. This chain links TRBV28 with TRBJ2-7; TRBD2 matches 7 bases. The V and J ends lost 2 bases and 3 bases, in that order; junction bases with no gene match: 13. The length of the CDR3 is 17 residues. From germline, CDR1 is MDHEN and CDR2 SYDVKM.

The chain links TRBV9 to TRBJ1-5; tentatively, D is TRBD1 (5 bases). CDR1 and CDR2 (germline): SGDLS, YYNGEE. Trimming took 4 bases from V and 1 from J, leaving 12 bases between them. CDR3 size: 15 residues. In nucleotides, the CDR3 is TGTGCCAGCAGCCCCGGGGGGGGAAGCAATCAGCCCCAGCATTTT. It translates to CASSPGGGSNQPQHF.

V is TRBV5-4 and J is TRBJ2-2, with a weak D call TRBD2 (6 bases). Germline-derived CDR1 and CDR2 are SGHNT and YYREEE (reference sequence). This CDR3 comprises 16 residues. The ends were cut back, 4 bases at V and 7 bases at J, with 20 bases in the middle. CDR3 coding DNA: TGTGCCAGCAGCATAGCCCCTATCGGAGGGAGCGGGGAGCTGTTTTTT. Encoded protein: CASSIAPIGGSGELFF.

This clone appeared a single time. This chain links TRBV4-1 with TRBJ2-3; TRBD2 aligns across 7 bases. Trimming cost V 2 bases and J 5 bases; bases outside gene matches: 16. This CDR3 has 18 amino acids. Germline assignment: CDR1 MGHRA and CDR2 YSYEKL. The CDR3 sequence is CASSQIALGGWGLDTQYF. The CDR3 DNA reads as TGCGCCAGCAGCCAAATTGCCCTGGGAGGGTGGGGGTTAGATACGCAGTATTTT.

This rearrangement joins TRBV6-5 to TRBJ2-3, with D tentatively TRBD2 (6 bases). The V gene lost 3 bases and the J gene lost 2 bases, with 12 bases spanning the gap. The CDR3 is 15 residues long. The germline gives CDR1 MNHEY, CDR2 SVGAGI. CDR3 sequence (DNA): TGTGCCAGCAGTTATCGGCGGGATTTCACAGATACGCAGTATTTT. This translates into CASSYRRDFTDTQYF.

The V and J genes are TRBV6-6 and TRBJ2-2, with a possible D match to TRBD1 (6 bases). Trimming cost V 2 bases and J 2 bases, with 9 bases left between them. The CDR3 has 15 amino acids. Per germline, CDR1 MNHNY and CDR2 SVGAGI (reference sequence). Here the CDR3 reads CASSYEGTNTGELFF. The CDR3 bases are TGTGCCAGCAGTTACGAGGGGACAAACACCGGGGAGCTGTTTTTT.

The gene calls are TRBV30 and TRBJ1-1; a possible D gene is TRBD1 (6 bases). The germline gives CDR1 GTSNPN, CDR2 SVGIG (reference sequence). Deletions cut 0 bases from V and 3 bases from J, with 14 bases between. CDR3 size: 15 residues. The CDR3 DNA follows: TGTGCCTGGAGTGTAGGGGGTCAGGGTGACACTGAAGCTTTCTTT. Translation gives CAWSVGGQGDTEAFF.

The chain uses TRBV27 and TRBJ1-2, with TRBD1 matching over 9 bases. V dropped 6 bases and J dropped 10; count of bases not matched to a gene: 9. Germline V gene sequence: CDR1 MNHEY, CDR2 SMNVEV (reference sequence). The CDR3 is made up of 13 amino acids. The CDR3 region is CASSRSGQGVYTF. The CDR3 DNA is TGTGCCAGCAGCCGATCGGGACAGGGTGTCTACACCTTC.

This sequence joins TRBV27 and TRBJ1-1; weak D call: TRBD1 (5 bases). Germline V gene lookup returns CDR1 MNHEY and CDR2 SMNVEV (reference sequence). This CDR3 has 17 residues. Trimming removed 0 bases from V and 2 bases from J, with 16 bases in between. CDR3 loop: CASSLSIDSLINTEAFF. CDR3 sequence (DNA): TGTGCCAGCAGTTTATCGATCGACAGCTTGATTAACACTGAAGCTTTCTTT.

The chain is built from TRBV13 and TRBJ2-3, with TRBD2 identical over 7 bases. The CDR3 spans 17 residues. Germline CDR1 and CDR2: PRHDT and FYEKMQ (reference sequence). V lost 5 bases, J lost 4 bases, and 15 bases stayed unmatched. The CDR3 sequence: CASSPYPTSLRADTQYF. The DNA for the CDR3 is TGTGCCAGCAGCCCCTACCCGACTAGCTTACGCGCAGATACGCAGTATTTT.

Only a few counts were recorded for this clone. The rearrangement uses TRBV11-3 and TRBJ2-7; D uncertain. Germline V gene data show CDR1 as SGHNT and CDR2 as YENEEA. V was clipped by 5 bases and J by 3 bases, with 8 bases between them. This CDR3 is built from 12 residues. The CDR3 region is CASSPNSYEQYF. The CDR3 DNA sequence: TGTGCCAGCAGCCCCAATAGCTACGAGCAGTACTTC.

CDR3 residues: CSVDTDGGAFF. The CDR3, as DNA: TGCAGCGTCGACACAGACGGGGGAGCTTTCTTT. This rearrangement joins TRBV29-1 to TRBJ1-1; tentative D call: TRBD1 (5 bases). This CDR3 has 11 residues. CDR1 SQVTM and CDR2 ANQGSEA come from the germline V gene. Deletions cut 6 bases from V and 10 bases from J, with 15 bases between.

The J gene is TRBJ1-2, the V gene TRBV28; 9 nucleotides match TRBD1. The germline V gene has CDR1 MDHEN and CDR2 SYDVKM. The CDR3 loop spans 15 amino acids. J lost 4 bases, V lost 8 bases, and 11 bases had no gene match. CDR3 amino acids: CASATGGGLGYGYTF. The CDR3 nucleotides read TGTGCCAGCGCGACAGGGGGAGGATTAGGCTATGGCTACACCTTC.

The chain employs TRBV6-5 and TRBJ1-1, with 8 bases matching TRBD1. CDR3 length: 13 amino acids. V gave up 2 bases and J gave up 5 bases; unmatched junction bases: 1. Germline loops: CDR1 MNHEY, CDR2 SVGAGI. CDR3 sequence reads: CASSYNRGTEAFF. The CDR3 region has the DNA TGTGCCAGCAGTTACAACAGGGGGACTGAAGCTTTCTTT.

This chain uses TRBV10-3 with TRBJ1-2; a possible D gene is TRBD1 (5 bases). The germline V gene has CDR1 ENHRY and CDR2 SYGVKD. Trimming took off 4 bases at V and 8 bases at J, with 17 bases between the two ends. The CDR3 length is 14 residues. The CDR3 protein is CAISGSDSAQGYTF. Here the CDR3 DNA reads TGTGCCATCAGTGGTAGTGACAGTGCGCAGGGCTACACCTTC.

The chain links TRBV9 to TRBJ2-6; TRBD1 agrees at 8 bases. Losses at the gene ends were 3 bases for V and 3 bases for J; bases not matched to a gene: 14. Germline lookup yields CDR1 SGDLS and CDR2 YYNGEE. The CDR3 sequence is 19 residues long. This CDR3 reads CASSGVTQGGVVGANVLTF. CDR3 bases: TGTGCCAGCAGCGGAGTTACACAGGGGGGTGTTGTTGGGGCCAACGTCCTGACTTTC.

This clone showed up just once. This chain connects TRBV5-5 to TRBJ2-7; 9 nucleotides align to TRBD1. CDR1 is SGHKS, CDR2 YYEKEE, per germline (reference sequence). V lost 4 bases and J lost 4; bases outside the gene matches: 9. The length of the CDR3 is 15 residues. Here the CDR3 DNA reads TGTGCCAGCAGCATTGTCGGGACAGGGCTTTACGAGCAGTACTTC. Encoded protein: CASSIVGTGLYEQYF.

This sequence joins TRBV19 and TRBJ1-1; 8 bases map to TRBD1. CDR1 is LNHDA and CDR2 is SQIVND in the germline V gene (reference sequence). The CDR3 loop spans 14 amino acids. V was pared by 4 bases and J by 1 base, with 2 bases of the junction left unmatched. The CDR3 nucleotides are TGTGCCAGTAGTACCGGGACAGGGAACACTGAAGCTTTCTTT. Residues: CASSTGTGNTEAFF.

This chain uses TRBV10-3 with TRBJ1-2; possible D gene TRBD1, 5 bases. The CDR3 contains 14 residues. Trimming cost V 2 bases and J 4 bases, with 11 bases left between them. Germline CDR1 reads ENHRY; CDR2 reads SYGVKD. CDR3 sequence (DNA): TGTGCCATCAGTGAGACCAGGGATCCCTATGGCTACACCTTC. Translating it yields CAISETRDPYGYTF.

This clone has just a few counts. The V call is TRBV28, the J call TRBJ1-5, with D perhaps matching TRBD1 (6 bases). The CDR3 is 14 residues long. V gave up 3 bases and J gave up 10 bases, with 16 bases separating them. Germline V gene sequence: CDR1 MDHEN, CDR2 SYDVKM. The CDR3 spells CASSLVDRQRPQHF. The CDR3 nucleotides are TGTGCCAGCAGTTTGGTAGACAGGCAACGTCCCCAGCATTTT.